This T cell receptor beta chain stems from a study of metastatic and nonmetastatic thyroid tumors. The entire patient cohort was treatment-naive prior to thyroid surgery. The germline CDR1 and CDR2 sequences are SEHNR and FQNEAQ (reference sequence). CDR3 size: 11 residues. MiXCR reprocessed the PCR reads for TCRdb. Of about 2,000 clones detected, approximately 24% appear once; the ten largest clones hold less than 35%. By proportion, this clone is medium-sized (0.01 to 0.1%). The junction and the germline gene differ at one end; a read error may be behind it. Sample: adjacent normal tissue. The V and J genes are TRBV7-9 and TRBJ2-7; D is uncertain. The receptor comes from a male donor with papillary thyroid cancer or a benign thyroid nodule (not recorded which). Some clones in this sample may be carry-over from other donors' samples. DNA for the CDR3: TGTGCCGGCAGCCGTCAAGGGGAGCAGTACTTC. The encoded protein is CAGSRQGEQYF.